This T cell receptor beta chain was observed in a study of identical twins (dated by TCRdb to about 2016). Turning to the overall study: To test whether fetal clonotypes persist, this study deep-sequenced TCR alpha and beta repertoires from monozygotic twins, from unrelated adults of various ages, and from cord blood. Replicate twin experiments were performed at different times using different library preparation protocols to rule out contamination.

Every donor in the study was a healthy Caucasian. The twin cohort consisted of three pairs of female monozygotic twins, all aged roughly 18 to 29 years. CD4+ and CD8+ T cell populations were isolated with positive isolation kits from Invitrogen. Library preparation was by 5' RACE. Sequencer: Illumina HiSeq 2000. A universal primer binding site was introduced by template switching, and a unique molecular identifier was present in the final cDNA, enabling accurate counting of TCR cDNA molecules. Specific primers in the conserved constant-segment region were used to synthesize first-strand cDNA for TCR alpha and beta chains. To control for contamination, each cDNA library was double barcoded with a SMART-Mk sample barcode plus Illumina barcodes. TruSeq adapter sequences and Illumina sample barcodes were added in two successive PCR steps. Sequencing of the TCR alpha and beta cDNA libraries was done on the Illumina HiSeq platform using custom primers. The source study handled its data this way. MiGEC processed the raw reads to extract unique molecular identifiers, while MiXCR was used to determine the CDR3 positions. Recombination models were inferred per individual with the repgenHMM and IGoR tools using an EM algorithm. Shared clonotypes were analyzed with the tcR package in R, and sharing was normalized by the product of cloneset sizes. To study raw recombination without the effects of thymic and clonal selection, out-of-frame nonproductive sequences were analyzed. Using fastp at Q25 and MiXCR, TCRdb reprocessed the public reads and kept productive beta chains. Entries are consolidated by CDR3 protein sequence, retaining the most common genes and DNA. The V and J calls were not made by the authors but by TCRdb's processing. The sample includes 200,000 to 250,000 distinct CDR3 sequences, with 5% to 7% observed a single time. The ten most abundant clones make up roughly 15% of the sample.

Via the germline V gene, CDR1 is SGHRS and CDR2 YFSETQ. Spanning cysteine to phenylalanine, the CDR3 consists of 14 amino acids. Of the read, only the CDR3 DNA is kept; its 42 bases are in frame from base 1. Points the paper makes about the study in general: Invariant T cells such as MAIT and iNKT could partly confound zero-insertion analyses, though diverse VJ usage argued against this for most clonotypes. Out-of-frame TCR alpha sharing in monozygotic twins was systematically underestimated by recombination models, whereas sharing between unrelated individuals was in agreement with the recombination models. Conclusions relied on cross-sectional statistical analysis, since the same donors could not be followed over many years. Fewer insertions were carried by abundant cord blood beta clonotypes, a similar but weaker trend appeared in young adult naive repertoires, and no such trend appeared in memory repertoires. Excess twin sharing in beta out-of-frame sequences was weaker because fewer shared sequences lowered the signal-to-noise ratio. Compared with coincidental sharing between unrelated individuals, out-of-frame TCR alpha sequences shared between twins showed an excess of sequences with low generation probability.

This clonotype was seen repeatedly, ten times or more. The antigen it recognizes is unknown. At one of its ends the junction is not consistent with the germline gene, which may arise from a read error. These records were also assigned to another study, of T cells expressing NK-cell markers. Reported in the second study: In sorted CD3+CD56+NKG2C+, CD3+CD56+NKG2C- and CD3+CD56-NKG2C+ T-cell subsets from several donors, TCR beta-chain repertoires were profiled. Among the eight sequenced donors, only one was HCMV-seronegative, while the other seven were HCMV-seropositive. In several experiments an anti-gammadeltaTCR antibody was added to restrict sorting to alphabetaTCR-expressing T cells. In six donors, the dominant CD3+CD56+NKG2C+ clonotypes ranked among the top 10 CD8+ clonotypes, making up roughly 1.0-8% of CD8+ T cells. Those dominant clonotypes were again the most abundant among CD3+CD56-NKG2C+ cells in a few donors, at about 28.3-60.1%. Whether the expanded NKG2C-expressing T cell clones were specific for HCMV antigens remained unclear. All eight donors whose samples were sequenced were randomly selected healthy volunteers, three of them men and five women. A commercial ELISA kit detecting HCMV-specific IgG in serum was used to determine HCMV serostatus. MIGEC was used to demultiplex reads and group the reads by UMI, and MiTCR was used to assemble and quantify clonotypes. To exclude erroneous sequences, any TCR cDNA sequence not supported by at least two reads was discarded. The tcR package was used for downstream repertoire analysis, and clonotypes were matched across fractions by CDR3 nucleotide sequence plus V segment. VDJmatch was used to annotate antigen specificity against VDJdb, with one amino acid substitution in CDR3 allowed.

This TCR was recovered from a woman under 30 in good health. The sequenced sample was CD8+ T cells sorted from blood. The sequence links TRBV5-1 to TRBJ1-1; the best D guess is TRBD1, with 6 bases matching. The DNA reads as follows: TGCGCCAGCAGCTTGGTAGGGGGGAACACTGAATCTTTCTTT. Protein translation: CASSLVGGNTESFF.